This T cell receptor (beta chain) was identified in a study of T cell responses to AZD1222 COVID-19 vaccine. Whole-study results and caveats: Seropositivity was recorded at baseline in only six AZD1222 recipients. Across spike, vaccine-associated CD4 TCRs were found, dominant at 160-218 and 743-854.

The germline V and J ends were trimmed by 3 bases and 4 bases, with 12 bases remaining between them. The CDR3 spans 14 residues. Germline loops: CDR1 SGHAT, CDR2 FQNNGV. This table comes from immunoSEQ multiplex PCR, and its TCRdb copy is limited to in-frame clones, with some not included. The sample has 90,000 to 130,000 clones; about 94% are singletons. Concerning this clone itself: Its antigen is not identified.

The clonotype originates from an adult who received the AZD1222 COVID-19 vaccine. The V and J genes are TRBV11-2 and TRBJ1-2, with D unclear. The input for sequencing was peripheral blood, taken 28 days after the second AZD1222 dose. The CDR3 DNA follows: TGTGCCAGCAGCTTGGGGAGCTATAGCTATGGCTACACCTTC. It specifies CASSLGSYSYGYTF.